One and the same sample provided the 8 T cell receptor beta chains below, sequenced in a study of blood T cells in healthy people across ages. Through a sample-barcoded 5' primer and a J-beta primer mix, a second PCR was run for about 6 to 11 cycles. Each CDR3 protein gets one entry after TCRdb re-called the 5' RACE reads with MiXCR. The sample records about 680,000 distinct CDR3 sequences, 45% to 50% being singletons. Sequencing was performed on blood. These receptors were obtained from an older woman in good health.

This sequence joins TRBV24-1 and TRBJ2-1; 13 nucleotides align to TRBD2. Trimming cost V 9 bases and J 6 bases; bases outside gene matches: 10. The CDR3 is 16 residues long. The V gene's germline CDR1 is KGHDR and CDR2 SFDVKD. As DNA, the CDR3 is TGTGCCACCGGGGGACTAGCGGGGTCCTTCTCCAATGAGCAGTTCTTC. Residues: CATGGLAGSFSNEQFF.

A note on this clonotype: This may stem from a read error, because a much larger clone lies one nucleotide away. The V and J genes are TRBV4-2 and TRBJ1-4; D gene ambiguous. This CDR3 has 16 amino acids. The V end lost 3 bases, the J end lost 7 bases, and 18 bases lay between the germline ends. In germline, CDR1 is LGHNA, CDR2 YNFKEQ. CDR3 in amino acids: CASSQEWRGTFEKLFF. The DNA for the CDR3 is TGTGCCAGCAGCCAGGAATGGCGGGGAACGTTTGAAAAACTGTTTTTT.

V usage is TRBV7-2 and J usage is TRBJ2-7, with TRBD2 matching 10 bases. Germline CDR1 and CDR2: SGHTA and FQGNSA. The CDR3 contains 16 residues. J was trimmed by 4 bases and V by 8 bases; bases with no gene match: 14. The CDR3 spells CASCKISGGLEYEQYF. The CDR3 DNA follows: TGTGCCAGCTGCAAGATTAGCGGGGGGTTAGAATACGAGCAGTACTTC.

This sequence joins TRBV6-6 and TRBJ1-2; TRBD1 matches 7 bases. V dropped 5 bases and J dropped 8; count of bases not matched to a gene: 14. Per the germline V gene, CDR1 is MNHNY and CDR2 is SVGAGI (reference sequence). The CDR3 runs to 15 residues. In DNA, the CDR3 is TGTGCCAGCAGTCCACAGGGGCTTACAAGCCGGGGCTACACCTTC. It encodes CASSPQGLTSRGYTF.

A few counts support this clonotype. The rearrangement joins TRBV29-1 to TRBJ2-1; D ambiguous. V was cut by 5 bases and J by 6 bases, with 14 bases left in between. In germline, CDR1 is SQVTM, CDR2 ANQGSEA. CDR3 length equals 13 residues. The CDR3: CSVNVRLANEQFF. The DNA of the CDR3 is TGCAGCGTTAATGTGAGGTTAGCCAATGAGCAGTTCTTC.

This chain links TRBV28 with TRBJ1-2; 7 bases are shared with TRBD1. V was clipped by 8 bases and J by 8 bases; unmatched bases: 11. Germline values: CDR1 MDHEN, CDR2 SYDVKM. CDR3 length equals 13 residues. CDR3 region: CASGTVLTMGYTF. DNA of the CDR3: TGTGCCAGCGGGACAGTCCTTACTATGGGCTACACCTTC.

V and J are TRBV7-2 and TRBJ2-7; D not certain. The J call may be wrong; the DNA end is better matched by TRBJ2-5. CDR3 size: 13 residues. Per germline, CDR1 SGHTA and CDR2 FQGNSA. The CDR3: CASSLDWQETQYF. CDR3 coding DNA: TGTGCCAGCAGCTTAGATTGGCAGGAGACCCAGTACTTC.

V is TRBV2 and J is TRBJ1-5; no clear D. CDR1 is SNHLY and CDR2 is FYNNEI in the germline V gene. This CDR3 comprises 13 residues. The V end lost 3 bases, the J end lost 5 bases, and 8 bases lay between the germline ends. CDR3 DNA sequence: TGTGCCAGCAGTGACCCGCTGGATCAGCCCCAGCATTTT. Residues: CASSDPLDQPQHF.